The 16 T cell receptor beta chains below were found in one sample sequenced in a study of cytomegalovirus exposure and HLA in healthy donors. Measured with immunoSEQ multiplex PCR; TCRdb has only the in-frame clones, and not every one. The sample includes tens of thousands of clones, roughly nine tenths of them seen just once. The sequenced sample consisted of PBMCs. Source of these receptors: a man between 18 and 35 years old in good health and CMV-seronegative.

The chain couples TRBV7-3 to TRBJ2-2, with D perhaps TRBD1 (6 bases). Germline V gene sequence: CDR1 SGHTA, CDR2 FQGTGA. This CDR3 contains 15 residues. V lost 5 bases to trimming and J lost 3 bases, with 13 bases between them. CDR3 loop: CASSAAGTHTGELFF. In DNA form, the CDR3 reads TGTGCCAGCAGCGCCGCCGGGACACACACCGGGGAGCTGTTTTTT. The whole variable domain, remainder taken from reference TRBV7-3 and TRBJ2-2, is GAGVSQTPSNKVTEKGKYVELRCDPISGHTALYWYRQSLGQGPEFLIYFQGTGAADDSGLPNDRFFAVRPEGSVSTLKIQRTERGDSAVYLCASSAAGTHTGELFFGEGSRLTVL.

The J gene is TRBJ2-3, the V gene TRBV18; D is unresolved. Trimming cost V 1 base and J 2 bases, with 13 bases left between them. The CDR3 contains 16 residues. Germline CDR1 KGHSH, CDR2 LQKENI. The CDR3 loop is CASSPRQVGTTDTQYF. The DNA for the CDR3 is TGTGCCAGCTCACCACGTCAGGTCGGCACCACAGATACGCAGTATTTT.

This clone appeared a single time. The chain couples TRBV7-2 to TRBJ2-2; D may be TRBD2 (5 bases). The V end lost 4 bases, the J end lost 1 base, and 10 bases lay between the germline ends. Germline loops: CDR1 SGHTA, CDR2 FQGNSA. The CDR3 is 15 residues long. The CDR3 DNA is TGTGCCAGCAGCTCCGGACTCCTGAACACCGGGGAGCTGTTTTTT. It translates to CASSSGLLNTGELFF.

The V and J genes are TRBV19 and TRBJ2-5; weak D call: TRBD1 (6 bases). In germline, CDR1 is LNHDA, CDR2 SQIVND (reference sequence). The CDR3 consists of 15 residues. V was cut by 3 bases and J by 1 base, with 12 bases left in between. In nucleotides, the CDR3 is TGTGCCAGTAGTATTCCCGCCAGGGGCCAAGAGACCCAGTACTTC. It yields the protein CASSIPARGQETQYF.

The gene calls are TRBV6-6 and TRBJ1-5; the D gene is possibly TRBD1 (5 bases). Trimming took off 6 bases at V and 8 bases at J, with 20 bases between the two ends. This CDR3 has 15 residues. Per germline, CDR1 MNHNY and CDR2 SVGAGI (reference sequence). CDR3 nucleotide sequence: TGTGCCAGCAGGTCCACGGGCAGGGCAGCAGAGCCCCAGCATTTT. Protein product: CASRSTGRAAEPQHF.

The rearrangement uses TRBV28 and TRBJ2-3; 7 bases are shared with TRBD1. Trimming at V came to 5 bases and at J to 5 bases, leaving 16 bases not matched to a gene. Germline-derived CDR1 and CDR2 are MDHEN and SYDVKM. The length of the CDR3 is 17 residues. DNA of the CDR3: TGTGCCAGCAGTACCACCCATAGGACAGGTCGTGTAGATACGCAGTATTTT. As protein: CASSTTHRTGRVDTQYF.

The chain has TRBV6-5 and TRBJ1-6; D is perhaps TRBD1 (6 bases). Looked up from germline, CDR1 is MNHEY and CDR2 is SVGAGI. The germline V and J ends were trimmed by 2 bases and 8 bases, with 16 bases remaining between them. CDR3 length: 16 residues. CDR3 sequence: CASSYLQGLGDSPLHF. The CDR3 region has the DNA TGTGCCAGCAGTTACCTACAGGGATTAGGTGATTCACCCCTCCACTTT.

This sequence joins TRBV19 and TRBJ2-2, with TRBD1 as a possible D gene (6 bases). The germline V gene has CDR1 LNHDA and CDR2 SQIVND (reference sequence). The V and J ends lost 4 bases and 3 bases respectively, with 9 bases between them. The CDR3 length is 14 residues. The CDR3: CASSTHRDTGELFF. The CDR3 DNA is TGTGCCAGTAGTACCCACAGGGACACCGGGGAGCTGTTTTTT.

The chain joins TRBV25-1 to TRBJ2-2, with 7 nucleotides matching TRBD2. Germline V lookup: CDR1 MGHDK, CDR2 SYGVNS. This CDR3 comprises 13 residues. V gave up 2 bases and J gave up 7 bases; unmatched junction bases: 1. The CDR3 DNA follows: TGTGCCAGCAGTGAAGGGGAGGGCGGGGAGCTGTTTTTT. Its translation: CASSEGEGGELFF.

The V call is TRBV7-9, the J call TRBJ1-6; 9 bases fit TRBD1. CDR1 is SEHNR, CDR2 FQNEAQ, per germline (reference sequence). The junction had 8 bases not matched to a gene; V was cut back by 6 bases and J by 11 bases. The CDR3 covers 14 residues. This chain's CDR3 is CASRSGQGPTPLHF. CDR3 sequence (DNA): TGTGCCAGCAGATCCGGACAGGGGCCAACACCCCTCCACTTT.

The CDR3 sequence is CATTRVGTDTQYF. CDR3 DNA: TGCGCCACGACCCGGGTGGGCACAGATACGCAGTATTTT. The chain links TRBV10-1 to TRBJ2-3, with D unclear. This CDR3 comprises 13 residues. V was clipped by 10 bases and J by 1 base, with 12 bases between them. The germline gives CDR1 WNHNN, CDR2 SYGVQD (reference sequence).

The CDR3: CASSLNPTGGTDTQYF. The CDR3 nucleotides read TGTGCCAGCAGCTTAAACCCGACAGGGGGCACAGATACGCAGTATTTT. The V gene is TRBV5-5, the J gene TRBJ2-3; 8 bases fit TRBD1. From germline, CDR1 is SGHKS and CDR2 YYEKEE (reference sequence). The V and J ends lost 2 bases and 1 base, in that order; junction bases with no gene match: 6. The CDR3 has 16 residues.

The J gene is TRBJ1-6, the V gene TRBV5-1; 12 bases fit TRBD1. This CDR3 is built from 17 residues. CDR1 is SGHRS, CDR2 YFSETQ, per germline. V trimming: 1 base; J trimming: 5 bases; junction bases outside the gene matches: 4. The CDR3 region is CASSLRDRGLHNSPLHF. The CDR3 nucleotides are TGCGCCAGCAGCTTGAGGGACAGGGGGCTCCATAATTCACCCCTCCACTTT.

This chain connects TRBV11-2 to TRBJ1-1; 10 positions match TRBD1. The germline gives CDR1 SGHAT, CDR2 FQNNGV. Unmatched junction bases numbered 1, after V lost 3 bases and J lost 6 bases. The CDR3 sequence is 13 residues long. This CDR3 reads CASSFGQGAEAFF. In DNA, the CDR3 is TGTGCCAGCAGCTTCGGACAGGGGGCTGAAGCTTTCTTT.

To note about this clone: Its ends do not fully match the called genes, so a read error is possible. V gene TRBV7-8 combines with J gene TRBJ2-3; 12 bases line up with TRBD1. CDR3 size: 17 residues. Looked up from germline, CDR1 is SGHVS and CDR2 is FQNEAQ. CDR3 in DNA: TGTGCCAGCAGCCCGACCGGGACAGGGGGCCGCACGGATACGCAGTATTTT. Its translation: CASSPTGTGGRTDTQYF.

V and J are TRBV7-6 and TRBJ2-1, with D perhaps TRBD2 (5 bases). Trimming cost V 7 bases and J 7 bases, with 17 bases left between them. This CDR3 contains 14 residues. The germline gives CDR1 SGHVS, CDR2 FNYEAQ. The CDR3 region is CASTPGVVGNEQFF. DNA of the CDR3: TGTGCCAGCACCCCCGGGGTTGTAGGAAATGAGCAGTTCTTC.